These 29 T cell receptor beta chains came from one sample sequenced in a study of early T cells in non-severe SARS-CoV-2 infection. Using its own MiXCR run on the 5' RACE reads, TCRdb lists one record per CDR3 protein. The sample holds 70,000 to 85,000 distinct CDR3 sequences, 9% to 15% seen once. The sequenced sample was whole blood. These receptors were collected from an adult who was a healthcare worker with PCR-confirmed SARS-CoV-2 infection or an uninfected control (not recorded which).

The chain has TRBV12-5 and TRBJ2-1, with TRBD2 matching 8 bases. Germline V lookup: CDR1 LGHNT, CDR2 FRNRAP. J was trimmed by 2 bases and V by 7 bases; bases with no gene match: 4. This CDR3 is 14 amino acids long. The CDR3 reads CASAEAGAYNEQFF. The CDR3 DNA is TGTGCTAGTGCGGAAGCGGGAGCCTACAATGAGCAGTTCTTC.

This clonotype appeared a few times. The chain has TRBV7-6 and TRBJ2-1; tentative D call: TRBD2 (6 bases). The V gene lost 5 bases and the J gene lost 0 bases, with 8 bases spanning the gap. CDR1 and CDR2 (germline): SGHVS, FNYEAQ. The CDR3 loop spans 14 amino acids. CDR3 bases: TGTGCCAGCAGCCCGACTAGCTCCTACAATGAGCAGTTCTTC. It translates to CASSPTSSYNEQFF. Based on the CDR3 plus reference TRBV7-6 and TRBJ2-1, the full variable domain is GAGVSQSPRYKVTKRGQDVALRCDPISGHVSLYWYRQALGQGPEFLTYFNYEAQQDKSGLPNDRFSAERPEGSISTLTIQRTEQRDSAMYRCASSPTSSYNEQFFGPGTRLTVL.

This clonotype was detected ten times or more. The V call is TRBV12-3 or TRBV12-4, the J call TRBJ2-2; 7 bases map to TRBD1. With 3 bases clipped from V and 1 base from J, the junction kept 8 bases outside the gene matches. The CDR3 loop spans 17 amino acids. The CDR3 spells CASSFLQGVWNTGELFF. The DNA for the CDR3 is TGTGCCAGCAGTTTTCTTCAGGGGGTGTGGAACACCGGGGAGCTGTTTTTT.

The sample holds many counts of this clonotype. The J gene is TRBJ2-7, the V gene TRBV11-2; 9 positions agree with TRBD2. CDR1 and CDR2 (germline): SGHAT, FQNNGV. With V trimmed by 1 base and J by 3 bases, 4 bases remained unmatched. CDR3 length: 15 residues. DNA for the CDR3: TGTGCCAGCAGCTTAGTGATTAGCGGGGGCTACGAGCAGTACTTC. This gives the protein CASSLVISGGYEQYF.

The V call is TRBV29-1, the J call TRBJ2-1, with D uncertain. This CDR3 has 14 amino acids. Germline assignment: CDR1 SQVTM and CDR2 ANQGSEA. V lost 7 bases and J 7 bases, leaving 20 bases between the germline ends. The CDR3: CSALGKTGLNEQFF. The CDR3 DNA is TGCAGCGCCCTGGGCAAGACTGGCCTAAATGAGCAGTTCTTC.

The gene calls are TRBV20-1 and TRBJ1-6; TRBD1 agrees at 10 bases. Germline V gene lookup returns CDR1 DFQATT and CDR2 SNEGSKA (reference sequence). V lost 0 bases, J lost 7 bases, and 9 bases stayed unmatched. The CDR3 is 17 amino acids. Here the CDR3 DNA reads TGCAGTGCTAGAGATTATCGGACAGGGGGAAGGAATTCACCCCTCCACTTT. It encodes CSARDYRTGGRNSPLHF.

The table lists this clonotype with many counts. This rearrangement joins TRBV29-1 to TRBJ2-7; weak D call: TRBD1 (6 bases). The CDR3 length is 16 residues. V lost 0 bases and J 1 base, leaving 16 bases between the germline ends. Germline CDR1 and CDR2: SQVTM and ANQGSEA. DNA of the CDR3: TGCAGCGTTGAAGAATTTCGACAGGATCCGTCCTACGAGCAGTACTTC. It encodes CSVEEFRQDPSYEQYF.

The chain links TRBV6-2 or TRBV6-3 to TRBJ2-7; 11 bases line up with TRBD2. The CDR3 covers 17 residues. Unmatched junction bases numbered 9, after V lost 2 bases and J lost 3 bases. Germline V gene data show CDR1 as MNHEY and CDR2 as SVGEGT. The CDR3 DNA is TGTGCCAGCAGTTACCTTAGCGGGAGGGCCGCTTTCTACGAGCAGTACTTC. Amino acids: CASSYLSGRAAFYEQYF.

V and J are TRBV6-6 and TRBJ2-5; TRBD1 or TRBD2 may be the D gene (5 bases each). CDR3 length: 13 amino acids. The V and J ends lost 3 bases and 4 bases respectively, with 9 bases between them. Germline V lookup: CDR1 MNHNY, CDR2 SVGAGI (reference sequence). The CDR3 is CASSYMGVETQYF. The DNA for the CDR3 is TGTGCCAGCAGTTATATGGGGGTAGAGACCCAGTACTTC.

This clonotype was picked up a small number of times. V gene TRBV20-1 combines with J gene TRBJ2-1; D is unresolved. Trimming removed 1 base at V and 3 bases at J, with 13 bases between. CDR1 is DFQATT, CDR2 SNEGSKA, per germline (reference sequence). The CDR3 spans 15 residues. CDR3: CSARVEIALYNEQFF. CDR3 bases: TGCAGTGCTAGAGTGGAAATCGCCCTCTACAATGAGCAGTTCTTC.

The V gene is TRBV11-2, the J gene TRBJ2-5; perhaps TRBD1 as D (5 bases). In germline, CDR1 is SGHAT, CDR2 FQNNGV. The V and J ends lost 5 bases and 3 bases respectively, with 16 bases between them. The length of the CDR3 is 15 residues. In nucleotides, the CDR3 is TGTGCCAGCAGCAACCTAGAGGCAGGGAAAGAGACCCAGTACTTC. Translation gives CASSNLEAGKETQYF.

The CDR3 nucleotides read TGTGCCAGCAGCTTAGGATCGGGACAGGGGGCCTATAGCAATCAGCCCCAGCATTTT. This translates into CASSLGSGQGAYSNQPQHF. V usage is TRBV7-9 and J usage is TRBJ1-5; 12 positions agree with TRBD1. The CDR3 is 19 residues long. V lost 1 base and J lost 0; bases outside the gene matches: 7. Per the germline V gene, CDR1 is SEHNR and CDR2 is FQNEAQ (reference sequence). Full variable domain (rest looked up from reference TRBV7-9 and TRBJ1-5): DTGVSQNPRHKITKRGQNVTFRCDPISEHNRLYWYRQTLGQGPEFLTYFQNEAQLEKSRLLSDRFSAERPKGSFSTLEIQRTEQGDSAMYLCASSLGSGQGAYSNQPQHFGDGTRLSIL.

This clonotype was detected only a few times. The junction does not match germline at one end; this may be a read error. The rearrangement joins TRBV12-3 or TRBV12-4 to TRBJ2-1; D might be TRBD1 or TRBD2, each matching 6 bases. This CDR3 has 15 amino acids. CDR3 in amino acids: CASSLGGTTSDEQFF. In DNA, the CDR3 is TGTGCCAGCAGCTTAGGGGGGACCACCTCCGATGAGCAGTTCTTC.

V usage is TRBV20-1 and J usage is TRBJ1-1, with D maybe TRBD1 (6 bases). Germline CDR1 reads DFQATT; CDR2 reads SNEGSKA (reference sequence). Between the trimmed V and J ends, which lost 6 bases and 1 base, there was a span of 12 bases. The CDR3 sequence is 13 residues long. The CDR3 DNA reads TGCAGTGCCAGACAGGACCCGAACACTGAAGCTTTCTTT. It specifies CSARQDPNTEAFF.

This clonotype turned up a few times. CDR3 sequence (DNA): TGTGCCAGCAGCTTACACTCCTACGAGCAGTACTTC. Residues: CASSLHSYEQYF. The V gene is TRBV7-9, the J gene TRBJ2-7; D unclear. The germline V and J ends were trimmed by 2 bases and 0 bases, with 2 bases remaining between them. Germline lookup yields CDR1 SEHNR and CDR2 FQNEAQ (reference sequence). This CDR3 is built from 12 residues.

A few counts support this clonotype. The CDR3 DNA reads as TGTGCCAGTAGCGCCCTCGGGGGAGGGAGAGAGACCCAGTACTTC. Amino acid sequence: CASSALGGGRETQYF. The chain uses TRBV19 and TRBJ2-5; 7 bases match TRBD2. V lost 6 bases, J lost 4 bases, and 11 bases stayed unmatched. Germline assignment: CDR1 LNHDA and CDR2 SQIVND (reference sequence). The CDR3 is 15 amino acids.

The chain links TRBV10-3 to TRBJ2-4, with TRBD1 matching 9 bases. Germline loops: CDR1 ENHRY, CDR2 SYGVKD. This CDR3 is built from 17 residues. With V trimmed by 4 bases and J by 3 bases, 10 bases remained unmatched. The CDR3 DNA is TGTGCCATCAGTGTGTCTTGGACAGGGGAGGACAAAAACATTCAGTACTTC. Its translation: CAISVSWTGEDKNIQYF.

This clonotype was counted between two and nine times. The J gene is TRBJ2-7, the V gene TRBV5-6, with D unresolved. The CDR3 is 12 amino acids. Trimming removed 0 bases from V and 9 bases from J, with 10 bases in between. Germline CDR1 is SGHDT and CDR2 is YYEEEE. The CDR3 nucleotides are TGTGCCAGCAGCTTGGATGTAGGCGGGCAGTACTTC. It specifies CASSLDVGGQYF.

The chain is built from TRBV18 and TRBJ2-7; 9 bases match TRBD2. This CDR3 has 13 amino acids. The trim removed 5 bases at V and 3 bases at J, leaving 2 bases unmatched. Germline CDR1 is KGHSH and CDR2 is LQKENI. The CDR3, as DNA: TGTGCCAGCTCATGGACTAGCGACTACGAGCAGTACTTC. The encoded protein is CASSWTSDYEQYF.

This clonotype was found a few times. The CDR3 sequence is CASRNLGLAGSQTQYF. The CDR3 nucleotides are TGTGCCAGCAGGAACTTAGGACTAGCGGGCAGTCAGACCCAGTACTTC. The gene calls are TRBV27 and TRBJ2-5; TRBD2 matches 11 bases. The CDR3 covers 16 residues. CDR1 MNHEY and CDR2 SMNVEV come from the germline V gene (reference sequence). The V gene end was trimmed by 6 bases and the J gene end by 6 bases; junction bases not matched to a gene: 12.

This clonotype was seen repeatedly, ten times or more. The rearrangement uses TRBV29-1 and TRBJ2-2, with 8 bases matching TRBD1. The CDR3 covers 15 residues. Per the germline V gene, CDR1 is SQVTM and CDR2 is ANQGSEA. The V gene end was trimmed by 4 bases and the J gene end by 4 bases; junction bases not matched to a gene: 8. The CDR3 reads CSVGRDRTPTGELFF. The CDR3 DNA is TGCAGCGTTGGCCGGGACAGGACGCCCACCGGGGAGCTGTTTTTT.

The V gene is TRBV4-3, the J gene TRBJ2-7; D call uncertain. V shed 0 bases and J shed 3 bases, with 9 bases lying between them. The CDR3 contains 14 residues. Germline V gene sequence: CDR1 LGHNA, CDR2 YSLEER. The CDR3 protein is CASSQDSSNYEQYF. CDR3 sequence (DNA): TGCGCCAGCAGCCAAGACAGTTCTAACTACGAGCAGTACTTC.

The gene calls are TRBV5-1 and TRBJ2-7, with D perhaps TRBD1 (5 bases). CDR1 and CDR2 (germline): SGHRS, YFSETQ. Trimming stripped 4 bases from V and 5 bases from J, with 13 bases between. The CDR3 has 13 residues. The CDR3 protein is CASSLGHGDEQYF. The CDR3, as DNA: TGCGCCAGCAGCCTAGGACATGGCGACGAGCAGTACTTC.

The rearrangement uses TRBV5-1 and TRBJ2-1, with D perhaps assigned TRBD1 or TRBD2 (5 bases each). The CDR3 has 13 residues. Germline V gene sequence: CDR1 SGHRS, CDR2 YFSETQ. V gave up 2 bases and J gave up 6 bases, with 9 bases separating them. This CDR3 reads CASSLRDLNEQFF. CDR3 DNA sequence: TGCGCCAGCAGCTTAAGGGACCTCAATGAGCAGTTCTTC.

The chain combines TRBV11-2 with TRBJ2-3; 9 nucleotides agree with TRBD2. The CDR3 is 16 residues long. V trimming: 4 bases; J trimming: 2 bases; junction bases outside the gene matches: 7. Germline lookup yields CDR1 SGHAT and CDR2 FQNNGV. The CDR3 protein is CASSYRLAAFTDTQYF. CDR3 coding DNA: TGTGCCAGCAGCTACCGACTAGCGGCCTTCACAGATACGCAGTATTTT.

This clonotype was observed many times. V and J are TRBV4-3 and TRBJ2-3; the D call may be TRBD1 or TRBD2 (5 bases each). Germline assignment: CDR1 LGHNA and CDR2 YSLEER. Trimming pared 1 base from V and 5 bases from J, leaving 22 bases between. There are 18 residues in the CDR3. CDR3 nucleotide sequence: TGCGCCAGCAGCCAAGCCCTCGCCGGGGCAGGGCGGATAGATACGCAGTATTTT. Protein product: CASSQALAGAGRIDTQYF.

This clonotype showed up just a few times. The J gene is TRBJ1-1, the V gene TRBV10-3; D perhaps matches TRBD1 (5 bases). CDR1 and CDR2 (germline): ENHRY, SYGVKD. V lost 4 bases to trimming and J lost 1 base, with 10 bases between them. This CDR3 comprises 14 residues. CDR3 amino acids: CAISGGPTNTEAFF. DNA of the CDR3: TGTGCCATCAGTGGGGGACCGACGAACACTGAAGCTTTCTTT.

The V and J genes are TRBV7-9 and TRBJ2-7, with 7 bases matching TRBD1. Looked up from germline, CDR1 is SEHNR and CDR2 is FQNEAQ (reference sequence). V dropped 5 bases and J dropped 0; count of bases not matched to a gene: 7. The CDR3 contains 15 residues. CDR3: CASSTRQGYSYEQYF. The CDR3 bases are TGTGCCAGCAGCACCCGACAGGGTTACTCCTACGAGCAGTACTTC. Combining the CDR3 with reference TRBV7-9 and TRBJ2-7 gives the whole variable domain DTGVSQNPRHKITKRGQNVTFRCDPISEHNRLYWYRQTLGQGPEFLTYFQNEAQLEKSRLLSDRFSAERPKGSFSTLEIQRTEQGDSAMYLCASSTRQGYSYEQYFGPGTRLTVT.

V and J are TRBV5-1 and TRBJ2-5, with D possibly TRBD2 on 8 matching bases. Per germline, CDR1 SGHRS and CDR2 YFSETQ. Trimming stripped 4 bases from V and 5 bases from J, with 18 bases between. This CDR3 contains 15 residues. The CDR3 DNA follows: TGCGCCAGCAGCCCCGGATTAGCGGGACAGGAGACCCAGTACTTC. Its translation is CASSPGLAGQETQYF. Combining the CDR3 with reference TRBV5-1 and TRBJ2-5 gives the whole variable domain KAGVTQTPRYLIKTRGQQVTLSCSPISGHRSVSWYQQTPGQGLQFLFEYFSETQRNKGNFPGRFSGRQFSNSRSEMNVSTLELGDSALYLCASSPGLAGQETQYFGPGTRLLVL.